Below, 8 T cell receptor beta chains from the same sample are listed, as sequenced in a study of T-cell memory formation after mild COVID-19. TCRdb re-analysed the 5' RACE reads in MiXCR, keeping a single row per CDR3 protein. Of about 280,000 distinct CDR3 sequences detected, roughly 8% appear once; the ten largest clones hold approximately 23%. The source material was PBMCs or a T cell subset sorted from them (not recorded which). The receptors stem from a man younger than 30 who had mild COVID-19 (a few samples of this study predate the infection). Cell type and time point are not known.

This clonotype was seen many times. This sequence joins TRBV5-1 and TRBJ2-3, with a possible D match to TRBD1 (6 bases). V shed 5 bases and J shed 1 base, with 14 bases lying between them. Germline V gives CDR1 SGHRS, CDR2 YFSETQ. The CDR3 contains 15 residues. The chain's CDR3 is CASSRSGVGTDTQYF. The CDR3 DNA is TGCGCCAGCAGTCGCTCAGGGGTCGGCACAGATACGCAGTATTTT.

The chain uses TRBV12-3 or TRBV12-4 and TRBJ2-3; TRBD2 aligns across 14 bases. The ends lost 10 bases at V and 6 bases at J; junction bases unmatched: 6. The CDR3 runs to 14 residues. CDR3: CATRLAGGPDTQYF. CDR3 bases: TGTGCCACCCGACTAGCGGGGGGGCCGGATACGCAGTATTTT.

The J gene is TRBJ1-3, the V gene TRBV19, with TRBD1 as a possible D gene (5 bases). The CDR3 spans 12 residues. The V and J ends lost 4 bases and 7 bases respectively, with 8 bases between them. Germline CDR1 reads LNHDA; CDR2 reads SQIVND (reference sequence). CDR3 DNA sequence: TGTGCCAGTAGTACCAGACAGAACACCATATATTTT. Protein product: CASSTRQNTIYF.

The V call is TRBV5-6, the J call TRBJ1-6; TRBD1 might be the D (5 bases). The ends were cut back, 4 bases at V and 18 bases at J, with 17 bases in the middle. This CDR3 is built from 12 residues. Germline-derived CDR1 and CDR2 are SGHDT and YYEEEE. CDR3 bases: TGTGCCAGCAGCCGTCCAGGGAGTTGGCCCCACTTT. Translating it yields CASSRPGSWPHF.

This clonotype was seen many times. The CDR3 protein is CASSRTAGNQPQHF. CDR3 sequence (DNA): TGTGCCAGCAGTCGGACCGCAGGCAATCAGCCCCAGCATTTT. The gene calls are TRBV6-5 and TRBJ1-5; D uncertain. Germline CDR1 and CDR2: MNHEY and SVGAGI. Trimming removed 5 bases at V and 2 bases at J, with 10 bases between. The length of the CDR3 is 14 residues.

The V gene is TRBV12-3 or TRBV12-4, the J gene TRBJ2-1; 9 bases are shared with TRBD2. The CDR3 has 16 amino acids. J was trimmed by 6 bases and V by 6 bases; bases with no gene match: 12. The CDR3 DNA sequence: TGTGCCAGCAGCACCCGGATAGCGGGGGTTATCAATGAGCAGTTCTTC. Encoded protein: CASSTRIAGVINEQFF.

This clonotype was seen more than once but under ten times. V and J are TRBV4-1 and TRBJ1-2; D possibly corresponds to TRBD1 (5 bases). Germline loops: CDR1 MGHRA, CDR2 YSYEKL. This CDR3 is 18 amino acids long. V was trimmed by 0 bases and J by 5 bases, leaving 22 bases between them. CDR3 sequence (DNA): TGCGCCAGCAGCCAAGAGGAAGGGTGGAGGGGCGCCGGGTATGGCTACACCTTC. Protein sequence: CASSQEEGWRGAGYGYTF.

The rearrangement joins TRBV3-1 to TRBJ1-1; D not certain. V lost 3 bases and J 2 bases, leaving 10 bases between the germline ends. The germline V gene has CDR1 LGHDT and CDR2 YNNKEL (reference sequence). There are 14 residues in the CDR3. Written as DNA, the CDR3 is TGTGCCAGCAGCCAGAACGGCTATAACACTGAAGCTTTCTTT. It is translated as CASSQNGYNTEAFF.